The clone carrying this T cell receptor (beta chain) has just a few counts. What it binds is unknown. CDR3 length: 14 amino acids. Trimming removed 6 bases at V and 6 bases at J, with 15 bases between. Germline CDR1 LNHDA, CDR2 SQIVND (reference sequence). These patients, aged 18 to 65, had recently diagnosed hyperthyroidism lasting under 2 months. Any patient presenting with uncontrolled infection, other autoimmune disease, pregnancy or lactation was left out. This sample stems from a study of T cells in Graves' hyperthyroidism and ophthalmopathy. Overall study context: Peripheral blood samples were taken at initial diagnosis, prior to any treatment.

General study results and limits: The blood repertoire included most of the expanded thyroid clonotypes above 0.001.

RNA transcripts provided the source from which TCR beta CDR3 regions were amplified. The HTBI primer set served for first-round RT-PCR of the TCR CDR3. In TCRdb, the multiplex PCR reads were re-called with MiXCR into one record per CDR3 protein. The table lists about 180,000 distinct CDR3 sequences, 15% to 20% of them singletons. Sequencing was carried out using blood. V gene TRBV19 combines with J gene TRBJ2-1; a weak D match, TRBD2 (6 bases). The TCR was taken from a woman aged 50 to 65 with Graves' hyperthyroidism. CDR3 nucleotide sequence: TGTGCCAGTAGCCCGGGACTCTCTATCAATGAGCAGTTCTTC. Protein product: CASSPGLSINEQFF.